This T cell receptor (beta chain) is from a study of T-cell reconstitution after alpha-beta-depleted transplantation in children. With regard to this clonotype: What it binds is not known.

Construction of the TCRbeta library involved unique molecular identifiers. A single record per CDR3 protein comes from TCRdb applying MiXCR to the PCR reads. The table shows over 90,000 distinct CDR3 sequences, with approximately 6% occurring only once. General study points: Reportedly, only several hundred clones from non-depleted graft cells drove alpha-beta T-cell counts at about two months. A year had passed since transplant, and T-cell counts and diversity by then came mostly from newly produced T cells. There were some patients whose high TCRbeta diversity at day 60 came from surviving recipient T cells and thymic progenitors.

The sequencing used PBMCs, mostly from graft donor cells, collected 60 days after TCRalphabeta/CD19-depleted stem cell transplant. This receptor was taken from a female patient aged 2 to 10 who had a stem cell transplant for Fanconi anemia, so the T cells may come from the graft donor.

CDR3 DNA sequence: TGTGCCAGCAGTTCGGAGAACCCCTTGTTTACAGATACGCAGTATTTT. It translates to CASSSENPLFTDTQYF. The V and J genes are TRBV27 and TRBJ2-3; D not certain. The CDR3 has 16 residues. Trimming left V 4 bases short and J 3 bases short, with 17 bases between. Looked up from germline, CDR1 is MNHEY and CDR2 is SMNVEV (reference sequence).